These 12 T cell receptor beta chains originate from one sample sequenced in a study of CD8+CD57+ T cells in acquired aplastic anemia. CD8+CD57+ cell expansion had been shown by flow cytometry in patients chosen for sequencing. Using genomic DNA as the template, TCR beta VDJ and CDR3 profiling was carried out. TCRdb itself ran the reads through MiXCR, one entry per CDR3 protein. This table holds around 150,000 distinct CDR3 sequences, over 70% found once. The source material was sorted CD4+, CD8+, or CD8+CD57+ T cells (not recorded which) from PBMCs. The receptors here all came from a human donor with aplastic anemia.

The CDR3 protein is CSARVRRGGQYF. The CDR3 coding sequence is TGCAGTGCTAGAGTTCGCAGGGGTGGGCAGTACTTC. The V call is TRBV20-1, the J call TRBJ2-7; D may be TRBD1 (6 bases). This CDR3 comprises 12 residues. Germline V gene data show CDR1 as DFQATT and CDR2 as SNEGSKA (reference sequence). The V end was cut by 1 base, the J end by 9 bases, with 13 bases between.

CDR3 sequence reads: CASSESGKSPLHF. CDR3 in DNA: TGTGCCAGCAGTGAATCGGGGAAATCACCCCTCCACTTT. V is TRBV2 and J is TRBJ1-6; the D is unclear. The ends were cut back, 2 bases at V and 10 bases at J, with 9 bases in the middle. The germline CDR1 and CDR2 sequences are SNHLY and FYNNEI. CDR3 length: 13 residues.

J is TRBJ2-1 and V is TRBV29-1, with D tentatively TRBD2 (5 bases). This CDR3 is built from 11 residues. Between the trimmed V and J ends, which lost 6 bases and 6 bases, there was a span of 9 bases. The germline V gene encodes CDR1 SQVTM and CDR2 ANQGSEA. The CDR3: CSVVSGNEQFF. CDR3 sequence (DNA): TGCAGCGTCGTCAGCGGCAATGAGCAGTTCTTC.

This chain joins TRBV20-1 and TRBJ2-1; a possible D gene is TRBD1 (6 bases). The CDR3 sequence is 15 residues long. CDR1 is DFQATT and CDR2 is SNEGSKA in the germline V gene (reference sequence). Trimming took off 3 bases at V and 2 bases at J, with 14 bases between the two ends. The CDR3 coding sequence is TGCAGTGCTAGGTTCCAAGGGGGAGCCTACAATGAGCAGTTCTTC. Its translation: CSARFQGGAYNEQFF.

This rearrangement joins TRBV5-6 to TRBJ2-5; 7 bases match TRBD1. This CDR3 is built from 14 residues. Unmatched junction bases numbered 5, after V lost 4 bases and J lost 2 bases. Per germline, CDR1 SGHDT and CDR2 YYEEEE. CDR3 sequence reads: CASSVLGQQETQYF. CDR3 bases: TGTGCCAGCAGCGTGTTGGGACAGCAAGAGACCCAGTACTTC.

This clonotype was found once. CDR3 amino acids: CASQVPGQGVYEQYV. The CDR3 DNA reads TGCGCCAGCCAAGTACCGGGACAGGGGGTCTACGAGCAGTACGTC. The genes are TRBV10-1 and TRBJ2-7, with 11 bases that match TRBD1. Trimming at V came to 8 bases and at J to 3 bases, leaving 9 bases not matched to a gene. The CDR3 totals 15 residues. Germline lookup yields CDR1 WNHNN and CDR2 SYGVQD (reference sequence).

This chain joins TRBV27 and TRBJ2-2; 11 nucleotides agree with TRBD2. V was clipped by 5 bases and J by 5 bases; unmatched bases: 7. Per the germline V gene, CDR1 is MNHEY and CDR2 is SMNVEV (reference sequence). CDR3 length equals 16 residues. The CDR3 region is CASSPLAGGWTGELFF. The CDR3 nucleotides are TGTGCCAGCAGTCCTCTAGCGGGAGGATGGACCGGGGAGCTGTTTTTT.

This chain connects TRBV7-2 to TRBJ2-7; 12 bases map to TRBD2. The ends lost 3 bases at V and 4 bases at J; junction bases unmatched: 16. This CDR3 comprises 19 residues. Looked up from germline, CDR1 is SGHTA and CDR2 is FQGNSA. The CDR3 protein is CASSFERLAGGPGRYEQYF. Here the CDR3 DNA reads TGTGCCAGCAGCTTTGAACGTCTAGCGGGGGGGCCCGGTAGGTACGAGCAGTACTTC.

The V and J genes are TRBV10-2 and TRBJ2-2, with D perhaps matching TRBD2 (7 bases). CDR1 and CDR2 (germline): WSHSY, SAAADI. This CDR3 region has 13 residues. The CDR3 DNA reads as TGCATTGGGGGGGGGGCATGCACCGGGGAGCTGTTTTTT. It encodes CIGGGACTGELFF.

The rearrangement uses TRBV4-1 and TRBJ2-3, with D perhaps being TRBD1 or TRBD2 (5 bases each). Trimming shortened V by 1 base and J by 8 bases, and 13 bases separated the two germline ends. CDR1 is MGHRA and CDR2 is YSYEKL in the germline V gene. The CDR3 has 14 residues. Written as DNA, the CDR3 is TGCGCCAGCAGCCAAGTATGGACCGGGACTACGCAGTATTTT. Translated, it gives CASSQVWTGTTQYF.

This clonotype has only a few counts. The chain carries TRBV15 and TRBJ1-2; TRBD1 agrees at 7 bases. The CDR3 sequence is 13 residues long. In germline, CDR1 is LNHNV, CDR2 YYDKDF (reference sequence). Trimming cost V 5 bases and J 8 bases; bases outside gene matches: 8. This CDR3 is CATSLGTGDGYTF. As DNA, the CDR3 is TGTGCCACCAGCCTCGGTACAGGGGACGGCTACACCTTC.

This clonotype has a single count. J is TRBJ1-4 and V is TRBV15; D is unclear. This CDR3 has 14 amino acids. The V and J ends lost 6 bases and 10 bases respectively, with 18 bases between them. CDR1 LNHNV and CDR2 YYDKDF come from the germline V gene (reference sequence). The CDR3 spells CATRGQPASGKLFF. The CDR3 DNA is TGTGCCACCAGGGGTCAACCAGCGTCCGGAAAACTGTTTTTT.